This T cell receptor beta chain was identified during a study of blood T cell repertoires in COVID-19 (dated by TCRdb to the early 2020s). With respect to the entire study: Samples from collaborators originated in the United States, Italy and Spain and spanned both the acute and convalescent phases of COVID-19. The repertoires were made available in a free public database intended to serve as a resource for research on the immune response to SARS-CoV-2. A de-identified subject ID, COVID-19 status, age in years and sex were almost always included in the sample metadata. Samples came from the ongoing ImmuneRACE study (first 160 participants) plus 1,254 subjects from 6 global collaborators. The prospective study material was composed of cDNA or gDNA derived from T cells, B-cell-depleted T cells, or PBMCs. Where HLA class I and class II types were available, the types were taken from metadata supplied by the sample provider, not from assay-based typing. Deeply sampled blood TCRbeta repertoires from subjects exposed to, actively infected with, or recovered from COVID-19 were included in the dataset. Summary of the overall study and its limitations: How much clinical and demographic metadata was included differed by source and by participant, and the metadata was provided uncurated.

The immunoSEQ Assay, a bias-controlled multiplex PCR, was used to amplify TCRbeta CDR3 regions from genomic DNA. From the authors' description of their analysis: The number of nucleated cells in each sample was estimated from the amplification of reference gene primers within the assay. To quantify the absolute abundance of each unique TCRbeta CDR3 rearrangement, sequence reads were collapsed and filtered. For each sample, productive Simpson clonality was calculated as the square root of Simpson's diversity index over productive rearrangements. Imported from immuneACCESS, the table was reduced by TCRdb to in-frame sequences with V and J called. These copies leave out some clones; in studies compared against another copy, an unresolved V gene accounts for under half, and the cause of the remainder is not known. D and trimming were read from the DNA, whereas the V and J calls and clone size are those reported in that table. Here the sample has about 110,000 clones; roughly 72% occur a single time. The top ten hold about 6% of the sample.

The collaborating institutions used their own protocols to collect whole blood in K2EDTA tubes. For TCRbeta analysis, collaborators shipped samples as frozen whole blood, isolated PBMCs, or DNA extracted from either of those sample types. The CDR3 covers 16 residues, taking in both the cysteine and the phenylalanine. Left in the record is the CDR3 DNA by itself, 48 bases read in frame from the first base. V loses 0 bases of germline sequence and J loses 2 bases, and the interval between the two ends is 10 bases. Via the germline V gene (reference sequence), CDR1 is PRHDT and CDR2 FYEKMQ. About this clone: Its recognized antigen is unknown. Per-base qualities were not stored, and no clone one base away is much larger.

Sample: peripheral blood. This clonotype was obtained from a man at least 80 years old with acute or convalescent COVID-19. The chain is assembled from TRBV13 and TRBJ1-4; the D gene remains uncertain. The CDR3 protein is CASSLGLRLTNEKLFF. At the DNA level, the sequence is TGTGCCAGCAGCTTAGGCCTGAGGCTCACTAATGAAAAACTGTTTTTT.